This is a list of T cell receptor beta chains from one sample in a study of blood T cell repertoires in COVID-19. The protocol was immunoSEQ multiplex PCR, while the TCRdb copy is restricted to in-frame clones and leaves out a portion. Of approximately 400,000 clones listed, 90% to 95% are singletons. The sample comprised PBMCs or T cells enriched from blood (not recorded which). Every receptor here comes from a woman aged 40 to 50 who had been exposed to COVID-19. Both conserved end residues are part of each CDR3. The D gene is left open where the match is weak. Not all rows give a size; the values are once, few, many and, for expanded clones, a class.

>-|-|TRBV30|TRBJ1-2
CAWTRAYGYTF
TGTGCCTGGACCAGGGCCTATGGCTACACCTTC
>TRBD1|-|TRBV5-5|TRBJ1-2
CASSPSGQGVSTF
TGTGCCAGCAGCCCCTCGGGACAGGGGGTTAGCACCTTC
>TRBD2|-|TRBV4-1|TRBJ2-1
CASSQEISGSHITIEQFF
TGCGCCAGCAGCCAAGAGATCAGCGGGAGCCACATTACAATTGAGCAGTTCTTC
>TRBD2|-|TRBV28|TRBJ2-7
CASRPGLAGAEQYF
TGTGCCAGCCGCCCCGGACTAGCGGGAGCTGAGCAGTACTTC
>TRBD1|-|TRBV7-9|TRBJ1-3
CASSFYGQGASGNTIYF
TGTGCCAGCAGCTTCTACGGACAGGGGGCGTCTGGAAACACCATATATTTT
>TRBD1|-|TRBV5-1|TRBJ1-2
CASSYGQGVNYGYTF
TGCGCCAGCAGCTATGGACAGGGAGTAAACTATGGCTACACCTTC
>-|-|TRBV29-1|TRBJ1-1
CSVGHYTEAFF
TGCAGCGTTGGACATTACACTGAAGCTTTCTTT
>TRBD1|-|TRBV6-5|TRBJ1-1
CASTPRQGPNTEAFF
TGTGCCAGCACCCCCAGACAGGGACCGAACACTGAAGCTTTCTTT
>-|-|TRBV5-1|TRBJ2-1
CASSLGTSYNEQFF
TGCGCCAGCAGCCTAGGGACTTCGTACAATGAGCAGTTCTTC
>-|once|TRBV20-1|TRBJ1-4
CSASPLDRNNEKLFF
TGCAGTGCTAGTCCCCTTGACAGGAATAATGAAAAACTGTTTTTT
>-|-|TRBV18|TRBJ1-1
CASSPPTGGNTEAFF
TGTGCCAGCTCACCACCGACGGGGGGGAACACTGAAGCTTTCTTT
>-|-|TRBV7-2|TRBJ2-3
CASSLVADTQYF
TGTGCCAGCAGCTTAGTAGCAGATACGCAGTATTTT
>TRBD1|-|TRBV19|TRBJ1-5
CASSIVRGQGRNQPQHF
TGTGCCAGTAGTATAGTTAGGGGACAGGGACGTAATCAGCCCCAGCATTTT
>TRBD1|-|TRBV19|TRBJ1-1
CASSIVGDRLNTEAFF
TGTGCCAGTAGTATAGTTGGGGACAGATTGAACACTGAAGCTTTCTTT
>TRBD2|once|TRBV27|TRBJ2-1
CASSLLAVSSYNEQFF
TGTGCCAGCAGTTTACTAGCGGTGAGCTCCTACAATGAGCAGTTCTTC
>TRBD1|once|TRBV7-2|TRBJ1-2
CASSLALMRRGQGTYGYTF
TGTGCCAGCAGCTTAGCGCTTATGAGGCGGGGACAGGGGACCTATGGCTACACCTTC
>-|-|TRBV18|TRBJ2-1
CASSSVTSSYNEQFF
TGTGCCAGCTCATCGGTAACTAGCTCCTACAATGAGCAGTTCTTC
>TRBD1|-|TRBV27|TRBJ1-1
CASSLTRQGRNTEAFF
TGTGCCAGCAGTTTAACACGACAGGGGAGGAACACTGAAGCTTTCTTT
>TRBD1|-|TRBV18|TRBJ2-7
CASSRDRGTYEQYF
TGTGCCAGCTCACGGGACAGGGGAACCTACGAGCAGTACTTC
>TRBD1|-|TRBV24-1|TRBJ2-1
CATSDRQGGSYNEQFF
TGTGCCACCAGTGATCGACAGGGGGGGTCCTACAATGAGCAGTTCTTC
>TRBD1|-|TRBV5-1|TRBJ2-5
CASSPTGGETQYF
TGCGCCAGCAGCCCTACAGGGGGAGAGACCCAGTACTTC
>-|-|TRBV6-5|TRBJ2-1
CASSYSGDTYNEQFF
TGTGCCAGCAGTTACTCCGGGGATACCTACAATGAGCAGTTCTTC
>-|-|TRBV5-1|TRBJ1-1
CASKEPGGEAFF
TGCGCCAGCAAGGAACCCGGCGGAGAGGCTTTCTTT
>TRBD1|-|TRBV19|TRBJ1-5
CASSPGTGGFGNQPQHF
TGTGCCAGTAGTCCCGGGACAGGGGGCTTTGGCAATCAGCCCCAGCATTTT
>-|-|TRBV5-4|TRBJ1-2
CASTVNAEYTF
TGTGCCAGCACCGTCAACGCTGAGTACACCTTC
>-|-|TRBV5-5|TRBJ2-6
CASSPYRVSGANVLTF
TGTGCCAGCAGCCCGTACAGGGTTTCTGGGGCCAACGTCCTGACTTTC
>-|-|TRBV7-2|TRBJ2-3
CASSFSSASGTQYF
TGTGCCAGCAGCTTCTCTAGCGCTTCTGGTACGCAGTATTTT
>TRBD1|-|TRBV7-3|TRBJ1-5
CASSFGQENVVYSNQPQHF
TGTGCCAGCAGCTTTGGACAGGAGAACGTCGTTTATAGCAATCAGCCCCAGCATTTT
>-|-|TRBV18|TRBJ1-1
CASSHQEGTEAFF
TGTGCCAGCTCACACCAGGAAGGCACTGAAGCTTTCTTT
>-|-|TRBV19|TRBJ1-2
CASSTPRSGGGYTF
TGTGCCAGTAGTACCCCTCGGTCCGGCGGTGGCTACACCTTC
>TRBD2|-|TRBV5-1|TRBJ2-3
CASSVGGSTDTQYF
TGCGCCAGCAGCGTCGGGGGGTCGACAGATACGCAGTATTTT
>-|-|TRBV7-8|TRBJ1-1
CASSLVTGMGTEAFF
TGTGCCAGCAGCTTAGTTACAGGTATGGGCACTGAAGCTTTCTTT
>-|-|TRBV13|TRBJ1-1
CASSPDQAEAFF
TGTGCCAGCAGCCCTGACCAGGCTGAAGCTTTCTTT
>-|-|TRBV7-2|TRBJ1-5
CASSLKGQGYNQPQHF
TGTGCCAGCAGCCTCAAGGGGCAGGGCTACAATCAGCCCCAGCATTTT
>-|-|TRBV29-1|TRBJ1-2
CSVVNTSNYGYTF
TGCAGCGTTGTGAACACATCTAACTATGGCTACACCTTC
>TRBD1|-|TRBV6-6|TRBJ2-7
CASSPHFGGDRGYEQYF
TGTGCCAGCAGTCCTCATTTTGGGGGGGACAGGGGTTACGAGCAGTACTTC
>-|-|TRBV18|TRBJ2-3
CASLPQGKVADTQYF
TGTGCCAGCCTACCGCAGGGAAAGGTAGCAGATACGCAGTATTTT
>-|-|TRBV6-2/TRBV6-3|TRBJ1-1
CASSSDWNTEAFF
TGTGCCAGCAGTTCCGACTGGAACACTGAAGCTTTCTTT
>TRBD1|-|TRBV6-5|TRBJ1-1
CASSLTGDGGTEAFF
TGTGCCAGCAGTTTGACAGGGGACGGTGGAACTGAAGCTTTCTTT
>TRBD1|-|TRBV19|TRBJ1-5
CASSMGQVLVSNQPQHF
TGTGCCAGTAGTATGGGACAGGTGTTGGTTAGCAATCAGCCCCAGCATTTT
>-|-|TRBV7-9|TRBJ1-3
CASSFGQGSGNTIYF
TGTGCCAGCAGCTTCGGCCAGGGATCTGGAAACACCATATATTTT
>-|-|TRBV14|TRBJ2-7
CASSQYYEQYF
TGTGCCAGCAGCCAATATTACGAGCAGTACTTC
>-|-|TRBV30|TRBJ2-3
CAWSVLASLPF
TGTGCCTGGAGTGTACTCGCTAGTCTCCCTTTT
>TRBD2|-|TRBV7-6|TRBJ2-3
CASSLGSGGDTQYF
TGTGCCAGCAGCTTAGGGAGCGGGGGGGATACGCAGTATTTT
>-|-|TRBV29-1|TRBJ1-2
CSVGRNYGYTF
TGCAGCGTTGGGCGGAACTATGGCTACACCTTC
>-|-|TRBV2|TRBJ1-4
CASSAGSREKLFF
TGTGCCAGCAGTGCGGGGTCGAGGGAAAAACTGTTTTTT